The TCR beta chain described here comes from a study of shared clonotypes between healthy human individuals. As for the study in general: Each donor's CD8 memory used one plate, CD8 naive two, each CD4 subset three.

The germline CDR1 and CDR2 sequences are SEHNR and FQNEAQ (reference sequence). V shed 2 bases and J 3 bases; nucleotides not matched to a gene: 4. CDR3 length equals 14 residues. Using immunoSEQ multiplex PCR, the repertoire was profiled, and TCRdb retains in-frame clones only, with some absent. The data show roughly 2,300,000 clones, around 93% seen once. The chain uses TRBV7-9 and TRBJ2-7, with 7 bases lining up with TRBD2. The clonotype comes from a man aged 18 to 29 in good health. Some clones in this sample may be carry-over from other donors' samples. Sequences were obtained from naive CD4+ T cells from PBMCs. Subset specified: CD45RA+ positively selected. CDR3 loop: CASSLQASGYEQYF. DNA for the CDR3: TGTGCCAGCAGCTTACAGGCTAGCGGCTACGAGCAGTACTTC.